One sample yielded the 5 T cell receptor beta chains listed below, sequenced in a study of blood T cell repertoires in COVID-19. Some clones are missing from TCRdb's copy, which holds only in-frame ones; the method was immunoSEQ multiplex PCR. This table has roughly 250,000 clones, roughly 84% appearing once. Sequenced material: peripheral blood. The receptors come from a woman between 40 and 55 years old who had recovered from COVID-19.

V usage is TRBV3-1 (or the pseudogene TRBV3-2) and J usage is TRBJ1-1, with D unclear. The CDR3 is 14 residues long. The V gene lost 1 base and the J gene lost 4 bases, with 10 bases spanning the gap. The germline V gene has CDR1 LGHDT and CDR2 YNNKEL (reference sequence). This chain's CDR3 is CASSQVGSGTEAFF. The CDR3, as DNA: TGTGCCAGCAGCCAAGTGGGCAGTGGCACTGAAGCTTTCTTT.

The chain recombines TRBV5-1 with TRBJ1-1, with D possibly TRBD1 on 5 matching bases. CDR1 and CDR2 (germline): SGHRS, YFSETQ. The CDR3 is 14 amino acids. V was trimmed by 0 bases and J by 4 bases, leaving 10 bases between them. The DNA for the CDR3 is TGCGCCAGCAGCTTGGAGCAGGGACTCACTGAAGCTTTCTTT. It specifies CASSLEQGLTEAFF.

The chain carries TRBV28 and TRBJ1-3; D possibly corresponds to TRBD1 (5 bases). The CDR3 spans 16 residues. Germline lookup yields CDR1 MDHEN and CDR2 SYDVKM. V was cut by 6 bases and J by 0 bases, with 15 bases left in between. This chain's CDR3 is CASSLGHPSSGNTIYF. CDR3 coding DNA: TGTGCCAGCAGCCTAGGACACCCCTCCTCTGGAAACACCATATATTTT.

The chain uses TRBV6-5 and TRBJ1-5, with a weak D call TRBD1 (6 bases). Trimming removed 7 bases from V and 6 bases from J, with 16 bases in between. The CDR3 has 14 residues. Germline CDR1 and CDR2: MNHEY and SVGAGI. Here the CDR3 DNA reads TGTGCCAGCACCAAACAGGGTTCAGGTCAGCCCCAGCATTTT. It encodes CASTKQGSGQPQHF.

Points on this clone: Germline is not matched at one junction end, which may reflect a read error. V and J are TRBV5-1 and TRBJ2-7; 8 nucleotides match TRBD1. The CDR3 totals 13 residues. CDR1 is SGHRS and CDR2 is YFSETQ in the germline V gene. The CDR3 region is CASSLDRAYEQYF. CDR3 in DNA: TGCGCCAGCAGTTTGGACAGGGCCTACGAGCAGTACTTC.